This entry features one TCR beta chain sequence. Its antigen is unidentified. PCR was performed using 60 Vbeta and 13 Jbeta primers. Assay: immunoSEQ multiplex PCR; the TCRdb copy retains only in-frame clones and omits some. The sample records around 110,000 clones, roughly 80% being singletons. The V and J ends lost 7 bases and 4 bases respectively, with 12 bases between them. Germline assignment: CDR1 SGDLS and CDR2 YYNGEE. The CDR3 covers 13 residues. These data are taken from a study of cytomegalovirus exposure and HLA in healthy donors. General study results and limits: It has been reported that TCR beta sequences accurately predicted the HLA-A and HLA-B alleles of most subjects. Later on, an analysis showed TCR association rates differing by HLA locus, with DRB1 the most and HLA-C the fewest. The majority of TCR sequences were rare, yet some public TCRs appeared in many donors.

The TCR sequence derives from a man aged 35 to 55 in good health and CMV-seronegative. Specimen: PBMCs. This chain links TRBV9 with TRBJ2-1; D may be TRBD2 (7 bases). CDR3 residues: CASGGAEYNEQFF. CDR3 coding DNA: TGTGCCAGCGGGGGGGCGGAATACAATGAGCAGTTCTTC.